This T cell receptor beta chain was identified in a study of vaccination and CD4 T cells after COVID-19. The overall study: As a positive control, some control cultures were given a CEFX pool, while others were given an HIV-1 Nef pool or no peptide.

Treatment noted: roughly 10-day PBMC culture with coronavirus spike peptide pools or control peptides (ViraFEST assay). Before the COVID-19 pandemic (2011-2018), CD4+ T cells were obtained from the unexposed donor. Once peptide pools had expanded antigen-specific T cells, ViraFEST sequenced TCRs. Study-level results: The rise in median SARS-CoV-2-reactive clonotypes, from roughly 21 to 40, was not significant.

For this clonotype: Its antigen is unidentified.

The Oncomine TCR Beta short-read assay was applied to DNA of cultured CD4+ T cells. MiXCR was run by TCRdb on the PCR reads, yielding one entry per CDR3 protein. Of about 7,600 distinct CDR3 sequences in the sample, approximately 51% were seen once. Trimming removed 4 bases from V and 1 base from J; junction bases left unmatched: 5. There are 15 residues in the CDR3. Looked up from germline, CDR1 is SSHAT and CDR2 is FNYEAQ (reference sequence). The chain employs TRBV7-7 and TRBJ2-3; 7 nucleotides line up with TRBD1. The clonotype comes from a human donor in good health. The specimen sequenced was CD4+ T cells from blood, cultured in vitro. The CDR3 DNA follows: TGTGCCAGCAGCTCTCTCGGGACAGGCACAGATACGCAGTATTTT. Its translation is CASSSLGTGTDTQYF.